The clone carrying this T cell receptor beta chain has a handful of counts. This entry is derived from a study of blood T cell repertoires in COVID-19. Study-wide context: The study drew acute and convalescent COVID-19 samples from the United States, Italy and Spain.

Generated by immunoSEQ multiplex PCR, the TCRdb table keeps only in-frame clones and is missing some. The table has roughly 180,000 clones, about four fifths seen once; the top ten hold more than 5.5%. The source of this sequence is a human donor in a cohort sampled during active COVID-19. The sample taken for sequencing was peripheral blood.

CDR3 in amino acids: CASSTPGLGYGYTF. The CDR3 DNA sequence: TGTGCCAGCAGCACACCGGGACTCGGCTATGGCTACACCTTC. The V gene is TRBV9, the J gene TRBJ1-2, with a tentative D call TRBD1 (5 bases). The germline V and J ends were trimmed by 4 bases and 4 bases, with 14 bases remaining between them. Germline V gene lookup returns CDR1 SGDLS and CDR2 YYNGEE. CDR3 length equals 14 residues. Together with reference TRBV9 and TRBJ1-2, the CDR3 gives the full variable domain: DSGVTQTPKHLITATGQRVTLRCSPRSGDLSVYWYQQSLDQGLQFLIQYYNGEERAKGNILERFSAQQFPDLHSELNLSSLELGDSALYFCASSTPGLGYGYTFGSGTRLTVV.